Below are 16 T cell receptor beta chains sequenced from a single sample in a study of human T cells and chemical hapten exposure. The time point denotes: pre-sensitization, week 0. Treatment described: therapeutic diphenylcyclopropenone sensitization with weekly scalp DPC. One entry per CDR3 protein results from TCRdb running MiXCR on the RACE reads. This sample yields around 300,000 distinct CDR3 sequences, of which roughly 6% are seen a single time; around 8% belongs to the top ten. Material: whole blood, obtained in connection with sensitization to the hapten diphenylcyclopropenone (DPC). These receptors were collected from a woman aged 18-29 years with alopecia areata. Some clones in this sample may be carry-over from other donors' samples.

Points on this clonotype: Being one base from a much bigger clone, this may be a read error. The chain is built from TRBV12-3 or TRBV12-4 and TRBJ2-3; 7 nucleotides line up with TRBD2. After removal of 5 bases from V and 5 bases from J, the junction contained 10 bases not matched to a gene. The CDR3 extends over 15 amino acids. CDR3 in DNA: TGTGCCAGCAGTCTTCTAGGACTAGTGGGAGATACGCAGTATTTT. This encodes CASSLLGLVGDTQYF.

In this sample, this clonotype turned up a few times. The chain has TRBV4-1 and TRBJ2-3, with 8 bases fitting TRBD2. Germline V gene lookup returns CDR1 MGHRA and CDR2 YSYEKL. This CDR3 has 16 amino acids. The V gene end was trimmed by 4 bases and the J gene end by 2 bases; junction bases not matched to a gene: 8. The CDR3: CASSPPQRGTTDTQYF. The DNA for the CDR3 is TGCGCCAGCAGCCCCCCTCAGCGGGGGACCACAGATACGCAGTATTTT.

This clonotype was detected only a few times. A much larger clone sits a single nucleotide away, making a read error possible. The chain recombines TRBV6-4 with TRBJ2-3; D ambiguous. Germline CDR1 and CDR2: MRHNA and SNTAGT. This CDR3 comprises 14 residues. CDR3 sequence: CASCDPLTGDTQYF. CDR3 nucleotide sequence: TGTGCCAGCTGTGACCCGCTGACCGGAGATACGCAGTATTTT.

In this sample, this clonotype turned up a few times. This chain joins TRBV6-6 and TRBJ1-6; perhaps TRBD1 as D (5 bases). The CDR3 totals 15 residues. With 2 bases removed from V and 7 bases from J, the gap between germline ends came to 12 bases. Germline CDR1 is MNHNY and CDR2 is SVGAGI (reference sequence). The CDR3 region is CASSYNAWGNSPLHF. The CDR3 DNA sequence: TGTGCCAGCAGTTACAACGCATGGGGGAATTCACCCCTCCACTTT.

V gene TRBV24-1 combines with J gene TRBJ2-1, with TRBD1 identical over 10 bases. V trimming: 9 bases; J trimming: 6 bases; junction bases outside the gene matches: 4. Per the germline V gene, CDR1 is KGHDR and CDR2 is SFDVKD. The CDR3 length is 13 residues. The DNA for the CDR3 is TGTGCCACCCAACGGACAGGGGGCAATGAGCAGTTCTTC. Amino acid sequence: CATQRTGGNEQFF.

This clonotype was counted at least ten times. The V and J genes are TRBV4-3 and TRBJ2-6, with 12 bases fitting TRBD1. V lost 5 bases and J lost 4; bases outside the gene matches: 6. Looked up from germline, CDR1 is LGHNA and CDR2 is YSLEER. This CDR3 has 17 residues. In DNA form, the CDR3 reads TGCGCCAGCAGCGGCCGGGACAGGGGGCCCGGGGCCAACGTCCTGACTTTC. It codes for CASSGRDRGPGANVLTF.

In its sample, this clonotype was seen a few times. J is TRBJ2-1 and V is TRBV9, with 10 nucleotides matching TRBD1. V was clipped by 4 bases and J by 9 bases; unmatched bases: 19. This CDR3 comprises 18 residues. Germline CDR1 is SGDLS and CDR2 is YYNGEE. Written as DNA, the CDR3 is TGTGCCAGCAGCACGAGAGGTGGCGTTGGGACAGGGGAATCTGAGCAGTTCTTC. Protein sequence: CASSTRGGVGTGESEQFF.

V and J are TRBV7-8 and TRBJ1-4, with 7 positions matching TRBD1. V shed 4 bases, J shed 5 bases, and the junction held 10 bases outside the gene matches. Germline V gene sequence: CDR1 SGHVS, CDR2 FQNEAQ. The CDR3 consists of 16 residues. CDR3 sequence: CASSSFRQGVNEKLFF. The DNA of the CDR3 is TGTGCCAGCAGCTCCTTCCGACAGGGCGTAAATGAAAAACTGTTTTTT. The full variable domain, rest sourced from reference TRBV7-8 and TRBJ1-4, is GAGVSQSPRYKVAKRGQDVALRCDPISGHVSLFWYQQALGQGPEFLTYFQNEAQLDKSGLPSDRFFAERPEGSVSTLKIQRTQQEDSAVYLCASSSFRQGVNEKLFFGSGTQLSVL.

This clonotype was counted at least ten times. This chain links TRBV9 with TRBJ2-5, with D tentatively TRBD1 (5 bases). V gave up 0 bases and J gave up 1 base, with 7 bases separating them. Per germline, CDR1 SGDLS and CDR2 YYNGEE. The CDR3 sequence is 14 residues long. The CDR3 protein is CASSVGGAQETQYF. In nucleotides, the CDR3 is TGTGCCAGCAGCGTAGGTGGGGCCCAAGAGACCCAGTACTTC.

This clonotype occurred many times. The CDR3 region has the DNA TGTGCCAGCACCCCGGGGGCCGGGTATGGCTACACCTTC. Translating it yields CASTPGAGYGYTF. J is TRBJ1-2 and V is TRBV12-3 or TRBV12-4; D is possibly TRBD1 (6 bases). CDR3 size: 13 residues. V lost 7 bases to trimming and J lost 5 bases, with 14 bases between them.

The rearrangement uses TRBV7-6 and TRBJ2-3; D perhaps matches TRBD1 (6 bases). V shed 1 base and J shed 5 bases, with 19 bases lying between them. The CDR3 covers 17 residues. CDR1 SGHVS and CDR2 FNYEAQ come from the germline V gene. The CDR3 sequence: CASSLEFRGRRGDTQYF. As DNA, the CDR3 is TGTGCCAGCAGCTTAGAATTCAGGGGCCGCAGAGGAGATACGCAGTATTTT.

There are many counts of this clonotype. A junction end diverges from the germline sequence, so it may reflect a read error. The CDR3 region has the DNA TGTGCCAGCAGTTACTCAACGGACAGGCTCTTC. Protein: CASSYSTDRLF. The chain combines TRBV6-2 or TRBV6-3 with TRBJ1-2; 7 nucleotides align to TRBD1. The CDR3 runs 11 residues. Per the germline V gene, CDR1 is MNHEY and CDR2 is SVGEGT.

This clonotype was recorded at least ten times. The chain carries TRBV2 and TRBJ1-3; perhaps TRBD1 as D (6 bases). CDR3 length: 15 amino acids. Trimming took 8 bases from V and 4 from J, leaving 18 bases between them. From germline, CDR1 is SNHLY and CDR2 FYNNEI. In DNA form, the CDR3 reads TGTGCCAGCTCGGCGACAGGTGCTGACGGAAACACCATATATTTT. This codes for CASSATGADGNTIYF. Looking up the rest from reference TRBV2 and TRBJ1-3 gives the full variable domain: EPEVTQTPSHQVTQMGQEVILRCVPISNHLYFYWYRQILGQKVEFLVSFYNNEISEKSEIFDDQFSVERPDGSNFTLKIRSTKLEDSAMYFCASSATGADGNTIYFGEGSWLTVV.

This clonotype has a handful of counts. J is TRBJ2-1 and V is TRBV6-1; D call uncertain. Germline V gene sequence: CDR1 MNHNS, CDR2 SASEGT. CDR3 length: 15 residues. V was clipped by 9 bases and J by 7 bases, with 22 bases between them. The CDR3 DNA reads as TGTGCCAGTGACCTCAGTGGGGTATTGGGGAATGAGCAGTTCTTC. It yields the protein CASDLSGVLGNEQFF.

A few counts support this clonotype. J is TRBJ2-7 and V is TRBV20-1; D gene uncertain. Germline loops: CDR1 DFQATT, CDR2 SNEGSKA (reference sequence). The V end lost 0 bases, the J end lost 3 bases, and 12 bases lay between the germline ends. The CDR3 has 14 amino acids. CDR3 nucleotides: TGCAGTGCTAGAGACCCCGTAGGGCGCTACGAGCAGTACTTC. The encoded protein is CSARDPVGRYEQYF.

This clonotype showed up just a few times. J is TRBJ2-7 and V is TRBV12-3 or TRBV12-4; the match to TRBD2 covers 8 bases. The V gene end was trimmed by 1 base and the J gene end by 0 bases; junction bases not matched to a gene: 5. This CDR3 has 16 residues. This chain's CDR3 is CASSLVGLASSYEQYF. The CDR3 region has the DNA TGTGCCAGCAGTTTAGTCGGACTAGCAAGCTCCTACGAGCAGTACTTC.